Shown below are 32 T cell receptor beta chains from a single sample sequenced in a study of neurological immune-mediated disorders. TCRdb re-derived calls from the 5' RACE reads in MiXCR, one entry per CDR3 protein. The table has about 66,000 distinct CDR3 sequences, roughly 3.9% seen once. The specimen sequenced was PBMCs. These receptors were collected from a man aged 30 to 39 with multiple sclerosis.

This clonotype was counted ten times or more. The chain has TRBV5-1 and TRBJ2-2; either TRBD1 or TRBD2 may fit D (6 bases each). Germline CDR1 SGHRS, CDR2 YFSETQ. This CDR3 is 15 amino acids long. V was trimmed by 0 bases and J by 4 bases, leaving 10 bases between them. The CDR3 DNA sequence: TGCGCCAGCAGCTTGGTGTCGGGGGCCACCGGGGAGCTGTTTTTT. Protein sequence: CASSLVSGATGELFF.

This clonotype was seen at least ten times. J is TRBJ2-2 and V is TRBV7-9; a weak D match, TRBD2 (6 bases). CDR1 is SEHNR, CDR2 FQNEAQ, per germline (reference sequence). Trimming left V 5 bases short and J 2 bases short, with 12 bases between. The CDR3 consists of 15 residues. DNA of the CDR3: TGTGCCAGCAGCCAGATGGGAGGAAACACCGGGGAGCTGTTTTTT. Translating gives CASSQMGGNTGELFF.

This clonotype was seen a handful of times. This may be a read error: a much more frequent sequence differs by one nucleotide. No conserved phenylalanine or tryptophan ends this CDR3, so it is likely a read error. The V call is TRBV20-1, the J call TRBJ2-1; 8 positions agree with TRBD1. Germline-derived CDR1 and CDR2 are DFQATT and SNEGSKA (reference sequence). After removal of 5 bases from V and 8 bases from J, the junction contained 5 bases not matched to a gene. The CDR3 spans 12 residues. The CDR3 region is CSAEDRVDEQFI. The CDR3 bases are TGCAGTGCTGAGGACAGGGTGGATGAGCAGTTCATC.

This clonotype was counted ten times or more. Compared with germline, one end of the junction differs, possibly owing to a read error. This CDR3 reads CASSQGGVNVLTF. In DNA form, the CDR3 reads TGTGCCAGCAGCCAAGGAGGGGTCAACGTCCTGACTTTC. The chain joins TRBV16 to TRBJ2-6, with D perhaps matching TRBD2 (6 bases). The germline V gene encodes CDR1 KGHSY and CDR2 FQNENV. This CDR3 has 13 residues. Using reference TRBV16 and TRBJ2-6 for the parts outside the CDR3, the full variable domain is GEEVAQTPKHLVRGEGQKAKLYCAPIKGHSYVFWYQQVLKNEFKFLISFQNENVFDETGMPKERFSAKCLPNSPCSLEIQATKLEDSAVYFCASSQGGVNVLTFGAGSRLTVL.

This clonotype has ten or more counts. This rearrangement joins TRBV7-2 to TRBJ2-1; the D is unclear. The CDR3 covers 18 residues. Germline V gives CDR1 SGHTA, CDR2 FQGNSA. V was shortened by 4 bases and J by 0 bases, with 19 bases between the two germline ends. CDR3 nucleotide sequence: TGTGCCAGCAGCTCCATCCTCCCTAGTTACTCCTCCTACAATGAGCAGTTCTTC. Its translation: CASSSILPSYSSYNEQFF.

The gene calls are TRBV30 and TRBJ2-1; D call uncertain. V was shortened by 0 bases and J by 0 bases, with 6 bases between the two germline ends. The CDR3 has 14 amino acids. Germline CDR1 reads GTSNPN; CDR2 reads SVGIG (reference sequence). CDR3 coding DNA: TGTGCCTGGAGTGTACAGCGCTCCTACAATGAGCAGTTCTTC. Residues: CAWSVQRSYNEQFF.

This clonotype was detected ten times or more. The genes are TRBV12-3 or TRBV12-4 and TRBJ1-5; D remains unclear. Trimming pared 6 bases from V and 4 bases from J, leaving 10 bases between. CDR3 length: 13 amino acids. The CDR3 sequence: CASRGYTNQPQHF. In DNA form, the CDR3 reads TGTGCCAGCAGAGGCTACACGAATCAGCCCCAGCATTTT.

This clonotype has at least ten counts. This chain links TRBV10-3 with TRBJ2-2, with D unclear. CDR3 size: 15 residues. CDR1 and CDR2 from the germline V gene are ENHRY and SYGVKD. V was trimmed by 2 bases and J by 0 bases, leaving 7 bases between them. This CDR3 reads CAISEKRPNTGELFF. For the CDR3, the DNA is TGTGCCATCAGTGAGAAACGCCCGAACACCGGGGAGCTGTTTTTT.

This clonotype was seen ten or more times. CDR3 DNA: TGTGCCAGCAGCCAACGGCTTTTCTCAAACTACGAGCAGTACTTC. Translating it yields CASSQRLFSNYEQYF. The chain employs TRBV3-1 and TRBJ2-7; D is unclear. Germline CDR1 reads LGHDT; CDR2 reads YNNKEL (reference sequence). The CDR3 consists of 15 residues. V was trimmed by 2 bases and J by 3 bases, leaving 14 bases between them.

This clonotype was detected many times. This rearrangement joins TRBV5-8 to TRBJ2-1, with D perhaps TRBD2 (5 bases). Germline CDR1 reads SGHTS; CDR2 reads YDEGEE. V gave up 3 bases and J gave up 15 bases, with 19 bases separating them. The CDR3 runs to 13 residues. The CDR3 nucleotides read TGTGCCAGCAGCTCGGAGGCTGGATCAAGGTGGTTCTTC. It codes for CASSSEAGSRWFF.

This clonotype was recorded many times. The chain employs TRBV9 and TRBJ1-2; D may be TRBD1 (5 bases). This CDR3 has 13 residues. Per germline, CDR1 SGDLS and CDR2 YYNGEE. Trimming removed 4 bases from V and 6 bases from J, with 13 bases in between. The CDR3 sequence: CASSTRDSHGYTF. The CDR3 DNA is TGTGCCAGCAGCACCCGAGACAGCCATGGCTACACCTTC. The complete variable domain, with remaining parts taken from reference TRBV9 and TRBJ1-2, reads DSGVTQTPKHLITATGQRVTLRCSPRSGDLSVYWYQQSLDQGLQFLIQYYNGEERAKGNILERFSAQQFPDLHSELNLSSLELGDSALYFCASSTRDSHGYTFGSGTRLTVV.

This clonotype was counted many times. The genes are TRBV5-6 and TRBJ2-7; 9 positions agree with TRBD2. Trimming at V came to 3 bases and at J to 2 bases, leaving 9 bases not matched to a gene. The length of the CDR3 is 16 residues. Germline V gene sequence: CDR1 SGHDT, CDR2 YYEEEE. Here the CDR3 DNA reads TGTGCCAGCAGCTCGTTGACTAGCGGAAATACCTACGAGCAGTACTTC. Amino acids: CASSSLTSGNTYEQYF.

This clonotype turned up a few times. The CDR3 coding sequence is TGCGCCAGCAGCCTATCGGGACAGGGCTATGGCTACACCTTC. Translated: CASSLSGQGYGYTF. The chain links TRBV5-1 to TRBJ1-2; TRBD1 aligns across 9 bases. J gave up 4 bases and V 4 bases, and 5 bases lay outside the gene matches. The CDR3 contains 14 residues. From germline, CDR1 is SGHRS and CDR2 YFSETQ.

This clonotype was detected many times. The chain links TRBV5-1 to TRBJ2-7, with D uncertain. V was trimmed by 0 bases and J by 3 bases, leaving 10 bases between them. Per germline, CDR1 SGHRS and CDR2 YFSETQ. The CDR3 sequence is 14 residues long. CDR3 in amino acids: CASSLVLGNYEQYF. Here the CDR3 DNA reads TGCGCCAGCAGCTTGGTTCTGGGGAACTACGAGCAGTACTTC.

This chain links TRBV12-3 or TRBV12-4 with TRBJ1-1; D is possibly TRBD1 (6 bases). The ends were cut back, 7 bases at V and 3 bases at J, with 15 bases in the middle. The CDR3 contains 14 residues. In DNA form, the CDR3 reads TGTGCCAGCACCTTGGGGGGGCGGGACACTGAAGCTTTCTTT. It codes for CASTLGGRDTEAFF.

At least ten counts were recorded for this clonotype. The rearrangement links TRBV10-3 to TRBJ2-3; TRBD2 agrees at 8 bases. Germline values: CDR1 ENHRY, CDR2 SYGVKD. Trimming took 3 bases from V and 4 from J; bases not matched to a gene: 3. The CDR3 is 14 amino acids. The CDR3 region is CAISERGGPDTQYF. The CDR3 DNA reads as TGTGCCATCAGTGAACGGGGGGGCCCAGATACGCAGTATTTT.

In its sample, this clonotype was seen many times. The chain couples TRBV20-1 to TRBJ1-4; D not resolved. V was trimmed by 3 bases and J by 11 bases, leaving 10 bases between them. CDR1 DFQATT and CDR2 SNEGSKA come from the germline V gene (reference sequence). CDR3 size: 11 residues. CDR3 residues: CSASLGRKLFF. CDR3 coding DNA: TGCAGTGCTAGCCTCGGGCGGAAACTGTTTTTT.

This clonotype was detected many times. CDR3 protein: CASSPGHGNTEAFF. CDR3 coding DNA: TGTGCCAGCAGCCCGGGACACGGGAACACTGAAGCTTTCTTT. V gene TRBV4-2 combines with J gene TRBJ1-1; maybe TRBD1 (6 bases). CDR3 length: 14 amino acids. Deletions cut 4 bases from V and 1 base from J, with 10 bases between. CDR1 and CDR2 from the germline V gene are LGHNA and YNFKEQ.

In its sample, this clonotype was seen many times. The chain recombines TRBV20-1 with TRBJ2-7, with TRBD1 matching 10 bases. This CDR3 has 14 residues. The V gene end was trimmed by 6 bases and the J gene end by 2 bases; junction bases not matched to a gene: 7. Germline V gene sequence: CDR1 DFQATT, CDR2 SNEGSKA (reference sequence). CDR3 residues: CSAPTGGSPYEQYF. The CDR3 DNA reads as TGCAGTGCCCCGACAGGGGGCTCCCCCTACGAGCAGTACTTC.

In its sample, this clonotype was seen many times. The chain carries TRBV3-1 and TRBJ1-6; D remains ambiguous. V gave up 4 bases and J gave up 7 bases, with 14 bases separating them. This CDR3 spans 15 amino acids. Per the germline V gene, CDR1 is LGHDT and CDR2 is YNNKEL (reference sequence). The CDR3 region is CASSLKHGRNSPLHF. The CDR3 nucleotides read TGTGCCAGCAGCCTGAAACATGGAAGGAATTCACCCCTCCACTTT.

Only one count was recorded for this clonotype. The V gene is TRBV19, the J gene TRBJ1-1, with 8 bases identical to TRBD1. CDR1 LNHDA and CDR2 SQIVND come from the germline V gene (reference sequence). The CDR3 is made up of 16 amino acids. V lost 5 bases, J lost 4 bases, and 12 bases stayed unmatched. CDR3 DNA sequence: TGTGCCAGTAGTGCGCGGAATGACAGGGGTCGCACTGAAGCTTTCTTT. The encoded protein is CASSARNDRGRTEAFF. The full variable domain, with the rest looked up from reference TRBV19 and TRBJ1-1, is DGGITQSPKYLFRKEGQNVTLSCEQNLNHDAMYWYRQDPGQGLRLIYYSQIVNDFQKGDIAEGYSVSREKKESFPLTVTSAQKNPTAFYLCASSARNDRGRTEAFFGQGTRLTVV.

This clonotype was picked up many times. V and J are TRBV29-1 and TRBJ2-1; 7 bases line up with TRBD2. The CDR3 is 14 amino acids. CDR1 SQVTM and CDR2 ANQGSEA come from the germline V gene. V was clipped by 6 bases and J by 8 bases; unmatched bases: 13. CDR3 region: CSVWGGKGVDEQFF. CDR3 nucleotide sequence: TGCAGCGTCTGGGGGGGAAAAGGGGTAGATGAGCAGTTCTTC.

This clonotype came up many times. The CDR3 loop is CASSLSGSYEQYF. The CDR3 DNA reads TGTGCCAGCAGTTTAAGCGGGTCCTACGAGCAGTACTTC. The chain has TRBV27 and TRBJ2-7; a weak D match, TRBD2 (6 bases). The V gene's germline CDR1 is MNHEY and CDR2 SMNVEV (reference sequence). Trimming cost V 2 bases and J 1 base, with 6 bases left between them. The CDR3 runs 13 residues.

This clonotype was counted many times. The rearrangement links TRBV7-2 to TRBJ2-5; D is undetermined. V lost 4 bases to trimming and J lost 9 bases, with 9 bases between them. Germline CDR1 SGHTA, CDR2 FQGNSA. The CDR3 has 11 amino acids. The CDR3 DNA reads TGTGCCAGCAGCTCAAACGCGGCCCAGTACTTC. Its protein product is CASSSNAAQYF.

This clonotype has a count of ten or more. This sequence joins TRBV11-2 and TRBJ1-1, with 8 bases aligning to TRBD1. Germline assignment: CDR1 SGHAT and CDR2 FQNNGV. With V trimmed by 6 bases and J by 11 bases, 8 bases remained unmatched. This CDR3 is built from 12 residues. The CDR3 DNA sequence: TGTGCCAGCAGGCCTACAGGGGGTATGGCTTTCTTT. Translated: CASRPTGGMAFF.

This clonotype was seen ten or more times. J is TRBJ1-3 and V is TRBV3-1; D not resolved. Germline V gene sequence: CDR1 LGHDT, CDR2 YNNKEL (reference sequence). V was trimmed by 4 bases and J by 3 bases, leaving 7 bases between them. CDR3 length: 13 amino acids. The CDR3: CASSPRLGNTIYF. The CDR3 nucleotides read TGTGCCAGCAGCCCCCGTCTTGGAAACACCATATATTTT.

This clonotype has ten or more counts. The V and J genes are TRBV4-1 and TRBJ2-7; 7 bases fit TRBD2. CDR1 and CDR2 from the germline V gene are MGHRA and YSYEKL. The CDR3 runs 16 residues. V was pared by 3 bases and J by 1 base, with 9 bases of the junction left unmatched. CDR3 in amino acids: CASSHSIASGSYEQYF. In DNA form, the CDR3 reads TGCGCCAGCAGCCACTCAATCGCTAGCGGATCCTACGAGCAGTACTTC.

This clonotype was detected many times. This chain connects TRBV6-5 to TRBJ2-7; 8 bases agree with TRBD1. The V gene end was trimmed by 6 bases and the J gene end by 2 bases; junction bases not matched to a gene: 9. The CDR3 totals 15 residues. Germline lookup yields CDR1 MNHEY and CDR2 SVGAGI. CDR3 nucleotides: TGTGCCAGCAGACACGGGACAGGTGACACCTACGAGCAGTACTTC. It specifies CASRHGTGDTYEQYF.

This clonotype was counted many times. The chain employs TRBV7-9 and TRBJ1-4; 8 nucleotides align to TRBD1. Germline V gene lookup returns CDR1 SEHNR and CDR2 FQNEAQ (reference sequence). The CDR3 sequence is 17 residues long. Trimming at V came to 5 bases and at J to 7 bases, leaving 15 bases not matched to a gene. CDR3 nucleotide sequence: TGTGCCAGCAGCCATGGACAGGGATACACAAATGTTGAAAAACTGTTTTTT. As protein: CASSHGQGYTNVEKLFF.

This clonotype was counted ten times or more. The V and J genes are TRBV9 and TRBJ2-2, with D unresolved. Germline CDR1 reads SGDLS; CDR2 reads YYNGEE. V lost 0 bases and J 6 bases, leaving 6 bases between the germline ends. This CDR3 spans 13 amino acids. CDR3 DNA sequence: TGTGCCAGCAGCGTAGTTGTCTCCGGGGAGCTGTTTTTT. This encodes CASSVVVSGELFF.

This clonotype was seen repeatedly, ten times or more. V usage is TRBV9 and J usage is TRBJ2-2, with 9 bases matching TRBD2. CDR1 is SGDLS, CDR2 YYNGEE, per germline. The CDR3 totals 17 residues. With 4 bases clipped from V and 4 bases from J, the junction kept 11 bases outside the gene matches. CDR3 DNA sequence: TGTGCCAGCAGCCCCCGTTTAGCGGGGGATATCACCGGGGAGCTGTTTTTT. Amino acid sequence: CASSPRLAGDITGELFF. Variable domain in full (rest from reference TRBV9 and TRBJ2-2): DSGVTQTPKHLITATGQRVTLRCSPRSGDLSVYWYQQSLDQGLQFLIQYYNGEERAKGNILERFSAQQFPDLHSELNLSSLELGDSALYFCASSPRLAGDITGELFFGEGSRLTVL.

In its sample, this clonotype was seen many times. V is TRBV2 and J is TRBJ1-1, with 7 bases that match TRBD1. This CDR3 region has 15 residues. J lost 4 bases, V lost 3 bases, and 8 bases had no gene match. Per the germline V gene, CDR1 is SNHLY and CDR2 is FYNNEI. The CDR3 region has the DNA TGTGCCAGCAGTGACGGGGACAGCCGTGGCACTGAAGCTTTCTTT. Residues: CASSDGDSRGTEAFF.